This T cell receptor beta chain was obtained from a study of beta chain features in type 1 diabetes. Study-level results: TCRB CDR3s were moderately but significantly shorter in Type 1 diabetes patients in all four CD4+ subsets.

The V gene's germline CDR1 is MNHEY and CDR2 SVGAGI. The V gene end was trimmed by 5 bases and the J gene end by 2 bases; junction bases not matched to a gene: 2. This CDR3 has 13 amino acids. Expressed TCRB transcripts got sequenced, as all isolated RNA was reverse transcribed. The protocol was immunoSEQ multiplex PCR, while the TCRdb copy is restricted to in-frame clones and leaves out a portion. Of 250,000 or so clones listed, about 20% are singletons. In its sample, this clone was seen a few times. Its specificity is unknown. V is TRBV6-5 and J is TRBJ1-2, with 7 bases lining up with TRBD1. The TCR sequence derives from a woman aged 40 to 50 with type 1 diabetes. Sequenced: naive CD4+ T cells from blood. CDR3 loop: CASSPTGNYGYTF. In DNA, the CDR3 is TGTGCCAGCAGTCCGACAGGGAACTATGGCTACACCTTC.